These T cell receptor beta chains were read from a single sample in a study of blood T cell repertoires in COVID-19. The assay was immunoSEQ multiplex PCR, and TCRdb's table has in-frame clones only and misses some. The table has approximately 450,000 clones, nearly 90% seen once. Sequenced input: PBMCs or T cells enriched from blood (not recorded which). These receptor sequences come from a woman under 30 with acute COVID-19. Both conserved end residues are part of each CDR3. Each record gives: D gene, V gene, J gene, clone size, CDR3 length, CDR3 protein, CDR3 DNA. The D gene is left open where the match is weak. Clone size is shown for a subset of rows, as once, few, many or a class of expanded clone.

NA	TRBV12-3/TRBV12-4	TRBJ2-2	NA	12	CASSFVSGVVYF	TGTGCCAGCAGTTTTGTGTCGGGGGTTGTATATTTT
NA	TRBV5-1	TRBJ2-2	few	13	CASSLAGTGELFF	TGCGCCAGCAGCTTGGCCGGCACCGGGGAGCTGTTTTTT
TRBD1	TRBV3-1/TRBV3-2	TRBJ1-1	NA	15	CASFPSGGRNTEAFF	TGTGCCAGCTTCCCTTCAGGGGGGAGAAATACTGAAGCTTTCTTT
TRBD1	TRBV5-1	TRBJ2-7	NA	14	CASSVGTGDDEQYF	TGCGCCAGCAGCGTCGGGACAGGGGACGACGAGCAGTACTTC
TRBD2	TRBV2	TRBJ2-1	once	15	CASSWTSGTYNEQFF	TGTGCCAGCAGCTGGACTAGCGGGACCTACAATGAGCAGTTCTTC
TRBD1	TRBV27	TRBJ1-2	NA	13	CASSPGGGRGYTF	TGTGCCAGCAGTCCAGGGGGCGGGAGAGGCTACACCTTC
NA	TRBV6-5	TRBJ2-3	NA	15	CASSYRDSSTDTQYF	TGTGCCAGCAGTTACCGGGACTCTAGCACAGATACGCAGTATTTT
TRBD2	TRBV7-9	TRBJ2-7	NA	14	CASSLGRGDHEQYF	TGTGCCAGCAGCTTAGGGCGGGGGGATCACGAGCAGTACTTC
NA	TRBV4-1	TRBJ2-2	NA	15	CASSQDWQGGGELFF	TGCGCCAGCAGCCAAGACTGGCAGGGCGGTGGGGAGCTGTTTTTT
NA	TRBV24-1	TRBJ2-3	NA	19	CATSDLGHFSSGGTDTQYF	TGTGCCACCAGTGACCTGGGACATTTTTCCAGCGGGGGCACAGATACGCAGTATTTT
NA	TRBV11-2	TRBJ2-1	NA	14	CASSPSDYKNEQFF	TGTGCCAGCAGCCCCTCGGACTACAAAAATGAGCAGTTCTTC
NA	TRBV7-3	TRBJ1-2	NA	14	CASSYDRANYGYTF	TGTGCCAGCAGCTATGACAGAGCTAACTATGGCTACACCTTC
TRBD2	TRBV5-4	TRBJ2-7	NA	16	CASSLLSPSGIREQYF	TGTGCCAGCAGCTTGCTGTCGCCTAGCGGGATTCGCGAGCAGTACTTC
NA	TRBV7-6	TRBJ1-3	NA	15	CASSLDWTPGNTIYF	TGTGCCAGCAGCTTAGATTGGACACCTGGAAACACCATATATTTT
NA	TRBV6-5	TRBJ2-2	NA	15	CASSYAGPNTGELFF	TGTGCCAGCAGTTACGCGGGACCAAACACCGGGGAGCTGTTTTTT
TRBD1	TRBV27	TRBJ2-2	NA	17	CASSLRGGGSRTGELFF	TGTGCCAGCAGTTTAAGAGGGGGCGGCAGTAGGACCGGGGAGCTGTTTTTT
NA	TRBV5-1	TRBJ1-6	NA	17	CASSFVDSPIGNSPLHF	TGCGCCAGCAGCTTTGTGGACTCACCCATTGGGAATTCACCCCTCCACTTT
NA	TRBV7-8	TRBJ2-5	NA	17	CASSFLGGLALRGTQYF	TGTGCCAGCAGCTTCCTGGGCGGGCTAGCACTGAGAGGGACCCAGTACTTC
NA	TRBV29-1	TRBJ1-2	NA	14	CSVEEGGTKYGYTF	TGCAGCGTTGAAGAGGGAGGCACTAAATATGGCTACACCTTC
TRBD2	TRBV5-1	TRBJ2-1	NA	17	CASSADLAGDSYNEQFF	TGCGCCAGCAGCGCGGATCTAGCGGGGGACTCCTACAATGAGCAGTTCTTC
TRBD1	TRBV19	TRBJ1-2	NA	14	CASTPDRGTSGYTF	TGTGCCAGTACTCCGGACAGGGGTACAAGTGGCTACACCTTC
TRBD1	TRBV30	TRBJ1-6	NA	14	CAWSPGQGGSPLHF	TGTGCCTGGAGCCCTGGACAGGGCGGTTCACCCCTCCACTTT
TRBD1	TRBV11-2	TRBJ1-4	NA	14	CASSLGTVNEKLFF	TGTGCCAGCAGCCTAGGGACAGTTAATGAAAAACTGTTTTTT
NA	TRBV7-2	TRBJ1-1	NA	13	CASSPNRGREAFF	TGTGCCAGCAGCCCGAACAGAGGGCGCGAAGCTTTCTTT
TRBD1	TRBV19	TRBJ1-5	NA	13	CASSGTGNQPQHF	TGTGCCAGTAGTGGGACAGGGAATCAGCCCCAGCATTTT
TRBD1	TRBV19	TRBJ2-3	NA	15	CASSKGQPATYTQYF	TGTGCCAGTAGTAAGGGACAGCCCGCTACCTATACGCAGTATTTT
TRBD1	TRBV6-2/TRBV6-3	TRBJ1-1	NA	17	CASSYLGQLVMNTEAFF	TGTGCCAGCAGTTACTTGGGACAGTTAGTTATGAACACTGAAGCTTTCTTT
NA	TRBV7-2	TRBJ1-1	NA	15	CASSHNRDGATEAFF	TGTGCCAGCAGCCACAACAGGGATGGGGCCACTGAAGCTTTCTTT
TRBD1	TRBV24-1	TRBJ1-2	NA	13	CATSDQTGVGYTF	TGTGCCACCAGTGACCAGACAGGGGTTGGCTACACCTTC
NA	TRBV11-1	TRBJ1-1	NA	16	CASITEGPSLSTEAFF	TGTGCCAGCATAACTGAGGGCCCCTCGTTGAGTACTGAAGCTTTCTTT
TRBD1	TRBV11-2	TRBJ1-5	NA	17	CASSLEGGQGEDQPQHF	TGTGCCAGCAGCTTAGAGGGGGGACAGGGGGAGGATCAGCCCCAGCATTTT
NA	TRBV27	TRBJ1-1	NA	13	CASSSQRNTEAFF	TGTGCCAGCAGTAGCCAAAGGAACACTGAAGCTTTCTTT
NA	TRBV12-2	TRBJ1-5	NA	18	CASRLEERGTGSNQPQHF	TGTGCAAGTCGCTTAGAAGAGAGGGGGACAGGAAGCAATCAGCCCCAGCATTTT
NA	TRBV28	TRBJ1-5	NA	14	CASRTPTSNQPQHF	TGTGCCAGCAGGACACCCACTAGCAATCAGCCCCAGCATTTT
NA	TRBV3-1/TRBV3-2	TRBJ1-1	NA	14	CASSSGRKNTEAFF	TGTGCCAGCAGCAGCGGACGAAAGAACACTGAAGCTTTCTTT
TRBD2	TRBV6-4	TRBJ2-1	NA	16	CASSEGLAASYNEQFF	TGTGCCAGCAGTGAGGGACTAGCGGCCTCCTACAATGAGCAGTTCTTC
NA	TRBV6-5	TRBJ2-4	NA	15	CAIEGGILAKNIQYF	TGTGCCATCGAGGGGGGGATCTTAGCCAAAAACATTCAGTACTTC
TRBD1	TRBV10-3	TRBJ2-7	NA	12	CATQGTSYEQYF	TGTGCCACACAGGGGACCTCCTACGAGCAGTACTTC
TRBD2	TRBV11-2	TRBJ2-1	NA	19	CASSLDTSGRGNAYNEQFF	TGTGCCAGCAGCTTAGACACTAGCGGGAGGGGTAACGCCTACAATGAGCAGTTCTTC
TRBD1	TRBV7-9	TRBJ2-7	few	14	CASSSGQGMGEQYF	TGTGCCAGCAGCTCGGGACAGGGAATGGGCGAGCAGTACTTC
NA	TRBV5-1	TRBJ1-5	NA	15	CASSLGGISNQPQHF	TGCGCCAGCAGCTTGGGTGGCATTAGCAATCAGCCCCAGCATTTT
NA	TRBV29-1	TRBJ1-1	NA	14	CSAAAGLVSTEAFF	TGCAGCGCAGCCGCAGGGTTGGTAAGCACTGAAGCTTTCTTT
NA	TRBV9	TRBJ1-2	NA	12	CASSATGYGYTF	TGTGCCAGCAGCGCGACAGGTTATGGCTACACCTTC
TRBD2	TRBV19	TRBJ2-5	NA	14	CASNSGGGQETQYF	TGTGCCAGCAATAGCGGGGGGGGACAAGAGACCCAGTACTTC
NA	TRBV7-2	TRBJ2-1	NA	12	CASSLVINEQFF	TGTGCCAGCAGCTTAGTAATCAATGAGCAGTTCTTC
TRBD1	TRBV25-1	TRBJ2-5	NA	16	CASSDWTGGLQETQYF	TGTGCCAGCAGTGACTGGACAGGGGGTCTCCAAGAGACCCAGTACTTC
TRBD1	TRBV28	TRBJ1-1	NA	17	CASSFPGTGWENTEAFF	TGTGCCAGCAGTTTCCCCGGGACAGGGTGGGAGAACACTGAAGCTTTCTTT
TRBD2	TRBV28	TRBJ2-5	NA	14	CASIRTSGIETQYF	TGTGCCAGCATTCGGACTAGCGGAATAGAGACCCAGTACTTC
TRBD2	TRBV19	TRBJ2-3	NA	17	CASSSRSTSGRYDTQYF	TGTGCCAGTAGTAGCAGATCTACTAGCGGGAGATACGATACGCAGTATTTT
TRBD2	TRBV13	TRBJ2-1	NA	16	CASSSLAGGSYNEQFF	TGTGCCAGCAGCTCCCTAGCGGGGGGCTCCTACAATGAGCAGTTCTTC
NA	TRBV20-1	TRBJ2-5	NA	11	CSRRGAETQYF	TGCAGCCGACGGGGGGCAGAGACCCAGTACTTC
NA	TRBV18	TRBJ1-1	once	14	CASSPQGLNTEAFF	TGTGCCAGCTCACCACAGGGGCTGAACACTGAAGCTTTCTTT
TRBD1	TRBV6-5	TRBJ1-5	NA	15	CASIPGRGRNQPQHF	TGTGCCAGCATCCCCGGGAGGGGGCGCAATCAGCCCCAGCATTTT
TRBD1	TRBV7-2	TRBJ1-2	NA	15	CASSLITGDIYGYTF	TGTGCCAGCAGCTTAATAACAGGGGACATCTATGGCTACACCTTC
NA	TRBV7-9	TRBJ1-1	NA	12	CASSSQGGVAFF	TGTGCCAGCAGCTCACAGGGCGGCGTAGCTTTCTTT
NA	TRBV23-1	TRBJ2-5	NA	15	CASRQPLGGEETQYF	TGCGCCAGCAGGCAGCCTTTGGGCGGGGAAGAGACCCAGTACTTC
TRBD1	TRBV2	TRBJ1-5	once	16	CASSDLQGVIGQPQHF	TGTGCCAGCAGTGATCTACAGGGGGTCATCGGGCAGCCCCAGCATTTT
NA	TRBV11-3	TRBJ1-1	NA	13	CASSLSRGTEAFF	TGTGCCAGCAGCTTAAGTAGGGGCACTGAAGCTTTCTTT
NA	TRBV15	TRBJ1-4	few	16	CATSRDRGVTNEKLFF	TGTGCCACCAGCAGAGACAGGGGAGTAACTAATGAAAAACTGTTTTTT